Following are 5 T cell receptor beta chains from one sample sequenced in a study of T cells after yellow fever vaccination. From the 5' RACE reads, TCRdb called clonotypes with MiXCR, one entry per CDR3 protein. The table includes 500,000 to 650,000 distinct CDR3 sequences, about 13% detected once. This specimen consisted of PBMCs, obtained on the day of the yellow fever booster vaccination. The receptors shown here come from a man in his thirties or forties who received the YFV17D yellow fever vaccine.

This clonotype came up a few times. This CDR3 reads CSARPRASGRMNEQFF. For the CDR3, the DNA is TGCAGTGCTAGACCTCGGGCTAGCGGGAGGATGAATGAGCAGTTCTTC. V is TRBV20-1 and J is TRBJ2-1, with 11 bases fitting TRBD2. Germline V lookup: CDR1 DFQATT, CDR2 SNEGSKA (reference sequence). With V trimmed by 2 bases and J by 7 bases, 10 bases remained unmatched. CDR3 size: 16 residues.

This clonotype appeared many times. V and J are TRBV7-9 and TRBJ2-7; TRBD1 or TRBD2 may be the D gene (5 bases each). V lost 3 bases, J lost 2 bases, and 14 bases lay in between. CDR3 size: 15 residues. CDR1 is SEHNR, CDR2 FQNEAQ, per germline (reference sequence). The CDR3 sequence is CASSFSGTEAYEQYF. For the CDR3, the DNA is TGTGCCAGCAGCTTTTCAGGGACGGAGGCCTACGAGCAGTACTTC.

This clonotype came up a few times. The V call is TRBV2, the J call TRBJ2-5; 7 bases fit TRBD2. Looked up from germline, CDR1 is SNHLY and CDR2 is FYNNEI. Trimming removed 7 bases from V and 7 bases from J; junction bases left unmatched: 6. This CDR3 region has 12 residues. The chain's CDR3 is CASTLALGTQYF. The CDR3, as DNA: TGTGCCAGCACACTAGCGCTCGGGACCCAGTACTTC.

This clonotype was seen more than once but under ten times. The chain employs TRBV7-3 and TRBJ2-3; no definite D call. In germline, CDR1 is SGHTA, CDR2 FQGTGA. V dropped 5 bases and J dropped 4 bases, with 7 bases sitting between them. CDR3 length equals 12 residues. CDR3 in amino acids: CASSDGADTQYF. CDR3 sequence (DNA): TGTGCCAGCAGCGACGGCGCAGATACGCAGTATTTT.

This clonotype was detected only a few times. The J gene is TRBJ2-1, the V gene TRBV20-1; 10 bases line up with TRBD2. The CDR3 has 14 amino acids. After removal of 3 bases from V and 5 bases from J, the junction contained 4 bases not matched to a gene. The germline V gene has CDR1 DFQATT and CDR2 SNEGSKA (reference sequence). This CDR3 reads CSASGLAVDNEQFF. The CDR3 DNA reads as TGCAGTGCTAGCGGACTAGCGGTTGACAATGAGCAGTTCTTC.